These 32 T cell receptor beta chains originate from one sample sequenced in a study of blood T cell repertoires in COVID-19. The repertoire was sequenced with immunoSEQ multiplex PCR; TCRdb's copy has only in-frame clones and lacks some. The sample carries fewer than 700,000 clones, around nine tenths recorded once. The sequenced sample was peripheral blood. The receptor source for this set is a woman in her 50s with COVID-19, enrolled during active disease.

The gene calls are TRBV6-5 and TRBJ2-1, with D uncertain. In germline, CDR1 is MNHEY, CDR2 SVGAGI. V shed 6 bases and J shed 6 bases, with 15 bases lying between them. The CDR3 is made up of 14 amino acids. CDR3 residues: CASREAQVGNEQFF. The CDR3 DNA sequence: TGTGCCAGCAGAGAGGCCCAAGTTGGCAATGAGCAGTTCTTC.

This sequence joins TRBV19 and TRBJ1-1, with 7 bases fitting TRBD1. The CDR3 length is 16 residues. Trimming removed 6 bases from V and 4 bases from J; junction bases left unmatched: 14. The germline CDR1 and CDR2 sequences are LNHDA and SQIVND (reference sequence). CDR3 DNA: TGTGCCAGTAGCACCATCAGGGGGATAAGGGGCACTGAAGCTTTCTTT. This codes for CASSTIRGIRGTEAFF. Filled out from reference TRBV19 and TRBJ1-1, the complete variable domain reads DGGITQSPKYLFRKEGQNVTLSCEQNLNHDAMYWYRQDPGQGLRLIYYSQIVNDFQKGDIAEGYSVSREKKESFPLTVTSAQKNPTAFYLCASSTIRGIRGTEAFFGQGTRLTVV.

The rearrangement joins TRBV10-3 to TRBJ2-2; 13 positions match TRBD2. This CDR3 is built from 16 residues. After removal of 6 bases from V and 1 base from J, the junction contained 2 bases not matched to a gene. The germline gives CDR1 ENHRY, CDR2 SYGVKD. The CDR3 DNA sequence: TGTGCCATCAGGACTAGCGGGGGGCTGAACACCGGGGAGCTGTTTTTT. This sequence encodes CAIRTSGGLNTGELFF.

The genes are TRBV6-5 and TRBJ1-2; D possibly corresponds to TRBD1 (5 bases). Between the trimmed V and J ends, which lost 10 bases and 1 base, there was a span of 13 bases. The germline V gene encodes CDR1 MNHEY and CDR2 SVGAGI. The length of the CDR3 is 13 residues. Written as DNA, the CDR3 is TGTGCCAACAGGAACAGGTTTAACTATGGCTACACCTTC. Protein: CANRNRFNYGYTF.

This rearrangement joins TRBV5-1 to TRBJ2-7; tentatively, D is TRBD1 (5 bases). V dropped 1 base and J dropped 2 bases, with 13 bases sitting between them. This CDR3 contains 15 residues. Germline-derived CDR1 and CDR2 are SGHRS and YFSETQ. CDR3 sequence: CASSLMSGIAYEQYF. The CDR3 DNA reads TGCGCCAGCAGCTTGATGTCAGGGATCGCCTACGAGCAGTACTTC.

V usage is TRBV6-5 and J usage is TRBJ1-2; no firm D call. Germline values: CDR1 MNHEY, CDR2 SVGAGI. CDR3 size: 14 residues. Trimming stripped 6 bases from V and 2 bases from J, with 13 bases between. CDR3 protein: CASSPMNENYGYTF. For the CDR3, the DNA is TGTGCCAGCAGCCCAATGAATGAGAACTATGGCTACACCTTC.

V and J are TRBV4-1 and TRBJ1-2, with D maybe TRBD1 (5 bases). The CDR3 contains 16 residues. The V end lost 3 bases, the J end lost 7 bases, and 21 bases lay between the germline ends. Germline CDR1 is MGHRA and CDR2 is YSYEKL. The CDR3 coding sequence is TGCGCCAGCAGCCACGAGGGGAGGGGCCTGATCGCTGGCTACACCTTC. As protein: CASSHEGRGLIAGYTF.

The CDR3 protein is CASRFGAGGTDTQYF. As DNA, the CDR3 is TGTGCCAGTAGATTCGGCGCGGGGGGCACAGATACGCAGTATTTT. This chain joins TRBV19 and TRBJ2-3, with 7 bases aligning to TRBD2. The CDR3 length is 15 residues. The V segment lost 6 bases and the J segment 1 base; nucleotides outside the gene matches: 7. The germline V gene has CDR1 LNHDA and CDR2 SQIVND (reference sequence).

This clone appeared a single time. The chain uses TRBV11-2 and TRBJ2-5; TRBD1 is a possible D gene (5 bases). The germline V gene has CDR1 SGHAT and CDR2 FQNNGV. This CDR3 region has 14 residues. The germline V and J ends were trimmed by 4 bases and 3 bases, with 12 bases remaining between them. The CDR3 sequence is CASSWSPREETQYF. CDR3 coding DNA: TGTGCCAGCAGCTGGTCCCCCAGGGAAGAGACCCAGTACTTC.

This chain joins TRBV11-1 and TRBJ2-1; 8 bases map to TRBD2. Germline V lookup: CDR1 SGHAT, CDR2 FQDESV (reference sequence). The CDR3 is 16 residues long. After removal of 7 bases from V and 1 base from J, the junction contained 9 bases not matched to a gene. This CDR3 is CASTRRRGVSYNEQFF. The CDR3 DNA reads as TGTGCCAGCACCCGCCGGCGGGGGGTATCCTACAATGAGCAGTTCTTC.

V and J are TRBV7-7 and TRBJ2-3; unclear D gene. This CDR3 is built from 16 residues. Germline V CDR1 and CDR2: SSHAT, FNYEAQ (reference sequence). Trimming took 5 bases from V and 3 from J, leaving 18 bases between them. CDR3 sequence reads: CASSELRPQSTDTQYF. In DNA, the CDR3 is TGTGCCAGCAGCGAACTACGACCCCAGAGTACAGATACGCAGTATTTT.

The gene calls are TRBV7-9 and TRBJ1-1; D is unclear. The CDR3 extends over 15 amino acids. The V and J ends lost 7 bases and 0 bases respectively, with 15 bases between them. Germline V CDR1 and CDR2: SEHNR, FQNEAQ (reference sequence). CDR3 coding DNA: TGTGCCAGCACCCCCCTGGGCAGGCTGAACACTGAAGCTTTCTTT. It specifies CASTPLGRLNTEAFF. The full variable domain, completed using reference TRBV7-9 and TRBJ1-1, is DTGVSQNPRHKITKRGQNVTFRCDPISEHNRLYWYRQTLGQGPEFLTYFQNEAQLEKSRLLSDRFSAERPKGSFSTLEIQRTEQGDSAMYLCASTPLGRLNTEAFFGQGTRLTVV.

This chain links TRBV30 with TRBJ2-5; D perhaps matches TRBD2 (5 bases). Per the germline V gene, CDR1 is GTSNPN and CDR2 is SVGIG (reference sequence). Between the trimmed V and J ends, which lost 8 bases and 4 bases, there was a span of 17 bases. The CDR3 length is 13 residues. CDR3 DNA: TGTGCCGGGGATCGGGGTCTACGAGAGACCCAGTACTTC. It is translated as CAGDRGLRETQYF.

The rearrangement links TRBV18 to TRBJ2-1; 8 bases align to TRBD2. Germline loops: CDR1 KGHSH, CDR2 LQKENI. This CDR3 contains 16 residues. The V and J ends lost 0 bases and 7 bases, in that order; junction bases with no gene match: 8. The CDR3 region is CASSPPKRGGGNEQFF. The CDR3 DNA follows: TGTGCCAGCTCACCACCGAAACGGGGGGGCGGAAATGAGCAGTTCTTC.

This clone was seen more than once but under ten times. V is TRBV5-1 and J is TRBJ1-1; tentative D call: TRBD1 (5 bases). Germline CDR1 SGHRS, CDR2 YFSETQ. This CDR3 contains 14 residues. V was clipped by 5 bases and J by 1 base, with 12 bases between them. CDR3 in DNA: TGCGCCAGCAGGACGGACACAACGAACACTGAAGCTTTCTTT. The encoded protein is CASRTDTTNTEAFF.

The chain uses TRBV11-2 and TRBJ2-3; 16 bases line up with TRBD2. Germline CDR1 reads SGHAT; CDR2 reads FQNNGV. CDR3 length equals 18 residues. V lost 5 bases to trimming and J lost 5 bases; unmatched junction nucleotides: 10. Here the CDR3 DNA reads TGTGCCAGCAGCCATCCGGGACTAGCGGGGGGGAGTGGAGATACGCAGTATTTT. This codes for CASSHPGLAGGSGDTQYF. The variable domain in full, with the rest retrieved from reference TRBV11-2 and TRBJ2-3, is EAGVAQSPRYKIIEKRQSVAFWCNPISGHATLYWYQQILGQGPKLLIQFQNNGVVDDSQLPKDRFSAERLKGVDSTLKIQPAKLEDSAVYLCASSHPGLAGGSGDTQYFGPGTRLTVL.

The chain couples TRBV7-9 to TRBJ2-7; possible D gene TRBD1, 5 bases. Per germline, CDR1 SEHNR and CDR2 FQNEAQ (reference sequence). Trimming left V 5 bases short and J 2 bases short, with 10 bases between. The CDR3 spans 13 residues. CDR3 sequence: CASSLQETYEQYF. CDR3 coding DNA: TGTGCCAGCAGCCTACAGGAAACCTACGAGCAGTACTTC. The entire variable domain, with the rest obtained from reference TRBV7-9 and TRBJ2-7, is as follows: DTGVSQNPRHKITKRGQNVTFRCDPISEHNRLYWYRQTLGQGPEFLTYFQNEAQLEKSRLLSDRFSAERPKGSFSTLEIQRTEQGDSAMYLCASSLQETYEQYFGPGTRLTVT.

The chain uses TRBV9 and TRBJ1-1; D is unresolved. V was trimmed by 0 bases and J by 2 bases, leaving 11 bases between them. CDR3 length: 15 amino acids. Germline CDR1 and CDR2: SGDLS and YYNGEE. The CDR3 nucleotides are TGTGCCAGCAGCGTAGTCCCACGGGGAAACACTGAAGCTTTCTTT. Amino acid sequence: CASSVVPRGNTEAFF.

The CDR3 region has the DNA TGTGCCAGCAGTGACAGGGGCAGCTACGGGACTGAAGCTTTCTTT. This sequence encodes CASSDRGSYGTEAFF. V and J are TRBV6-4 and TRBJ1-1, with a possible D match to TRBD1 (5 bases). Germline CDR1 MRHNA, CDR2 SNTAGT. Deletions cut 2 bases from V and 5 bases from J, with 15 bases between. CDR3 length: 15 residues.

The chain links TRBV19 to TRBJ2-7, with 8 bases that match TRBD1. From germline, CDR1 is LNHDA and CDR2 SQIVND (reference sequence). V was clipped by 6 bases and J by 0 bases; unmatched bases: 10. There are 16 residues in the CDR3. As DNA, the CDR3 is TGTGCCAGTAGAGTCGAGACAGGGGTCCACTCCTACGAGCAGTACTTC. Translating gives CASRVETGVHSYEQYF.

V and J are TRBV11-2 and TRBJ1-2; D perhaps matches TRBD1 (5 bases). Germline CDR1 is SGHAT and CDR2 is FQNNGV. This CDR3 comprises 14 residues. V was pared by 6 bases and J by 2 bases, with 13 bases between. CDR3 region: CASRGLARNYGYTF. CDR3 DNA: TGTGCCAGCAGGGGACTCGCGAGGAACTATGGCTACACCTTC.

This clone was recorded only once. This chain connects TRBV14 to TRBJ1-2, with TRBD1 as a possible D gene (6 bases). V was trimmed by 2 bases and J by 6 bases, leaving 13 bases between them. The CDR3 is 14 amino acids. The V gene's germline CDR1 is SGHDN and CDR2 FVKESK. This CDR3 reads CASSQMTGGHGYTF. In nucleotides, the CDR3 is TGTGCCAGCAGCCAAATGACAGGAGGACATGGCTACACCTTC.

The CDR3 DNA sequence: TGTGCTAGTGGCCGGCTAGCGGGTCCCGGGAATGAGCAGTTCTTC. Protein: CASGRLAGPGNEQFF. The V gene is TRBV12-5, the J gene TRBJ2-1, with 8 bases matching TRBD2. From germline, CDR1 is LGHNT and CDR2 FRNRAP. The CDR3 is 15 residues long. V lost 6 bases to trimming and J lost 7 bases; unmatched junction nucleotides: 11.

The chain employs TRBV7-8 and TRBJ2-2; TRBD1 matches 8 bases. Losses at the gene ends were 5 bases for V and 8 bases for J; bases not matched to a gene: 13. The CDR3 is made up of 16 amino acids. Germline V gene data show CDR1 as SGHVS and CDR2 as FQNEAQ. The CDR3 loop is CASSQGARLAAGELFF. CDR3 nucleotide sequence: TGTGCCAGCAGCCAGGGGGCCCGACTCGCGGCTGGGGAGCTGTTTTTT.

The chain recombines TRBV27 with TRBJ2-4; no clear D. The CDR3 totals 14 residues. Trimming took 4 bases from V and 2 from J, leaving 9 bases between them. The germline CDR1 and CDR2 sequences are MNHEY and SMNVEV (reference sequence). The CDR3 DNA sequence: TGTGCCAGCAGTTCCGTTTTTCCCAAAAACATTCAGTACTTC. As protein: CASSSVFPKNIQYF.

The rearrangement joins TRBV7-2 to TRBJ1-1; 9 bases agree with TRBD1. This CDR3 has 14 residues. Unmatched junction bases numbered 5, after V lost 5 bases and J lost 4 bases. The germline V gene has CDR1 SGHTA and CDR2 FQGNSA. The CDR3, as DNA: TGTGCCAGCAGCCCTGGACAGGGGTCCACTGAAGCTTTCTTT. It codes for CASSPGQGSTEAFF.

The rearrangement joins TRBV5-5 to TRBJ1-4; 8 positions match TRBD1. J gave up 7 bases and V 4 bases, and 18 bases lay outside the gene matches. CDR3 length: 18 residues. The germline V gene has CDR1 SGHKS and CDR2 YYEKEE (reference sequence). The CDR3 protein is CASSPTTGASPGGEKLFF. CDR3 nucleotides: TGTGCCAGCAGCCCTACGACAGGGGCCTCGCCGGGAGGTGAAAAACTGTTTTTT.

This sequence joins TRBV11-3 and TRBJ2-3; tentatively, D is TRBD1 (6 bases). Germline V gene sequence: CDR1 SGHNT, CDR2 YENEEA. CDR3 size: 15 residues. The V end lost 3 bases, the J end lost 2 bases, and 12 bases lay between the germline ends. CDR3: CASSLGQVSTDTQYF. The CDR3 nucleotides are TGTGCCAGCAGCTTGGGACAAGTGTCCACAGATACGCAGTATTTT.

The J gene is TRBJ2-3, the V gene TRBV19, with D maybe TRBD1 (6 bases). V was pared by 5 bases and J by 2 bases, with 11 bases between. CDR3 length: 14 amino acids. The germline gives CDR1 LNHDA, CDR2 SQIVND (reference sequence). The CDR3 reads CASSRTANTDTQYF. In DNA, the CDR3 is TGTGCCAGTAGTCGGACAGCAAACACAGATACGCAGTATTTT.

Regarding this clone: The same CDR3 arises from other DNA sequences in this sample as well. The CDR3 bases are TGCGCCAGCAGCTTGGGCACCGAGGAGACCCAGTACTTC. Residues: CASSLGTEETQYF. The V call is TRBV5-1, the J call TRBJ2-5, with unresolved D. The CDR3 covers 13 residues. In germline, CDR1 is SGHRS, CDR2 YFSETQ. V dropped 0 bases and J dropped 5 bases, with 8 bases sitting between them.

The rearrangement uses TRBV5-8 and TRBJ1-3; no definite D call. CDR1 and CDR2 (germline): SGHTS, YDEGEE. The CDR3 has 15 residues. The germline V and J ends were trimmed by 4 bases and 4 bases, with 15 bases remaining between them. In nucleotides, the CDR3 is TGTGCCAGCAGCCCGGGGTCCCTCGGGGGAAACACCATATATTTT. This translates into CASSPGSLGGNTIYF.

This chain uses TRBV9 with TRBJ2-3; TRBD2 aligns across 11 bases. The germline V gene has CDR1 SGDLS and CDR2 YYNGEE. This CDR3 contains 16 residues. V lost 4 bases to trimming and J lost 3 bases; unmatched junction nucleotides: 7. CDR3 coding DNA: TGTGCCAGCAGCCCGACACTAGCGGGGGAGACAGATACGCAGTATTTT. Its protein product is CASSPTLAGETDTQYF. Filled out from reference TRBV9 and TRBJ2-3, the complete variable domain reads DSGVTQTPKHLITATGQRVTLRCSPRSGDLSVYWYQQSLDQGLQFLIQYYNGEERAKGNILERFSAQQFPDLHSELNLSSLELGDSALYFCASSPTLAGETDTQYFGPGTRLTVL.